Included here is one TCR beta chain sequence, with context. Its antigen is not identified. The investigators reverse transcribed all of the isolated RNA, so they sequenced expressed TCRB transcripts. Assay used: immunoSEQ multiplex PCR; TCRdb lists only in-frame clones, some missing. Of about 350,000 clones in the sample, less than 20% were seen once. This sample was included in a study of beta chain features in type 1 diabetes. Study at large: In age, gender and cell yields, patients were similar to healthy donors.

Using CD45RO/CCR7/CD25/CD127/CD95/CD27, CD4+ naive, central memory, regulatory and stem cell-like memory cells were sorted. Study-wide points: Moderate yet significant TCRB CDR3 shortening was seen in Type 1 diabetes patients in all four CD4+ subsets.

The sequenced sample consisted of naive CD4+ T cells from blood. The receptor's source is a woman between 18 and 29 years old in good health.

The CDR3 coding sequence is TGTGCCAGCACCCCCCCGGGGTACAATGAGCAGTTCTTC. This encodes CASTPPGYNEQFF. V is TRBV6-5 and J is TRBJ2-1; weak D call: TRBD2 (5 bases). There are 13 residues in the CDR3. Trimming cost V 7 bases and J 4 bases, with 11 bases left between them. Germline CDR1 MNHEY, CDR2 SVGAGI.